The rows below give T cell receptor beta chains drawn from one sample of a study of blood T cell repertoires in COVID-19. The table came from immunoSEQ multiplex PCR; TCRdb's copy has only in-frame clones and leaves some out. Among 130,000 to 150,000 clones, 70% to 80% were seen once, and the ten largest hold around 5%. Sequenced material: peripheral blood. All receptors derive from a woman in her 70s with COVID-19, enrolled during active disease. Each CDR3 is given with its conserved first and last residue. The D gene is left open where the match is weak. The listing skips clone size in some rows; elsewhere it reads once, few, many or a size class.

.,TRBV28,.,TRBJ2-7,CASSRGYEQYF,TGTGCCAGCAGCCGGGGATACGAGCAGTACTTC
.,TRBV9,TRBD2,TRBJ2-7,CASSVGPTSGGAYEQYF,TGTGCCAGCAGCGTAGGGCCCACTAGCGGGGGGGCCTACGAGCAGTACTTC
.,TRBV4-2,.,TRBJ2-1,CASRRDTNFLAYNEQFF,TGTGCCAGCAGACGGGACACAAACTTCCTAGCCTACAATGAGCAGTTCTTC
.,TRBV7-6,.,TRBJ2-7,CASSLDGGTPTEQYF,TGTGCCAGCAGCTTAGATGGGGGGACCCCAACCGAGCAGTACTTC
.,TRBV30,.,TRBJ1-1,CAWILYTEAFF,TGTGCCTGGATCCTATACACTGAAGCTTTCTTT
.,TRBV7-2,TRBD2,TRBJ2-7,CASTPTSGAPSYEQYF,TGTGCCAGCACCCCGACTAGCGGGGCCCCCTCCTACGAGCAGTACTTC
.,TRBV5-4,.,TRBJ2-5,CASSLDGGQETQYF,TGTGCCAGCAGCTTGGACGGGGGACAAGAGACCCAGTACTTC
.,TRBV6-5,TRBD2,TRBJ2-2,CASSQAGGRGGELFF,TGTGCCAGCAGCCAGGCGGGGGGGCGAGGCGGGGAGCTGTTTTTT
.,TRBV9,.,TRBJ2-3,CASSDGRGPSTDTQYF,TGTGCCAGCTCTGATGGGCGGGGGCCTAGCACAGATACGCAGTATTTT
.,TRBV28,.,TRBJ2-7,CASSYTYEQYF,TGTGCCAGCAGCTATACCTACGAGCAGTACTTC
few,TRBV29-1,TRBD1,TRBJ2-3,CSVGQGSTDTQYF,TGCAGCGTTGGACAGGGGTCCACAGATACGCAGTATTTT
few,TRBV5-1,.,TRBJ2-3,CASSFNGDDTQYF,TGCGCCAGCAGCTTCAACGGGGATGATACGCAGTATTTT
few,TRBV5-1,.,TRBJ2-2,CASSRHKRGSGELFF,TGCGCCAGCAGCCGACACAAAAGGGGTTCCGGGGAGCTGTTTTTT
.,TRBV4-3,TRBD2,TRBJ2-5,CASSQSSGGAVETQYF,TGCGCCAGCAGCCAATCTAGCGGGGGGGCTGTAGAGACCCAGTACTTC
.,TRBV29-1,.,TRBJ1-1,CSAGQGNTEAFF,TGCAGCGCCGGACAAGGAAACACTGAAGCTTTCTTT
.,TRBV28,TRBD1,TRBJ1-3,CASLAGTGGYSGNTIYF,TGTGCCAGCCTGGCTGGGACAGGGGGCTACTCTGGAAACACCATATATTTT
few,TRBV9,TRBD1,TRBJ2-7,CASSHSSDRGYEQYF,TGTGCCAGCAGCCACAGCAGTGACAGGGGCTACGAGCAGTACTTC
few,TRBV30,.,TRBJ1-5,CAWSEIDSLNQPQHF,TGTGCCTGGAGTGAAATCGACAGCCTGAATCAGCCCCAGCATTTT
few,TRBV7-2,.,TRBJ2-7,CASSTGTPYEQYF,TGTGCCAGCAGCACCGGGACTCCTTACGAGCAGTACTTC
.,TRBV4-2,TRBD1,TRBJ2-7,CASSHLGQGPYEQYF,TGTGCCAGCAGCCACCTTGGACAGGGGCCTTACGAGCAGTACTTC
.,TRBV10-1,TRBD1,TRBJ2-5,CASSESSGGAQYF,TGCGCCAGCAGTGAGTCATCAGGGGGCGCCCAGTACTTC
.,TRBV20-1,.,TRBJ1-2,CSAKQFYGYTF,TGCAGTGCTAAACAGTTCTATGGCTACACCTTC
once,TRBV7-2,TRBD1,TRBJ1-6,CASSFDRVINNSPLHF,TGTGCCAGCAGCTTCGACAGGGTCATTAATAATTCACCCCTCCACTTT
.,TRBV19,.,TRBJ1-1,CASSSTGALNAEAFF,TGTGCCAGTAGTTCGACAGGAGCTTTGAACGCTGAAGCTTTCTTT
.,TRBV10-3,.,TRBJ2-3,CAISEWAVSTDTQYF,TGTGCCATCAGTGAGTGGGCAGTCTCCACAGATACGCAGTATTTT
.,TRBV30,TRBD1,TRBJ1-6,CAWGGSGTVNSPLHF,TGTGCCTGGGGCGGGTCCGGGACAGTCAATTCACCCCTCCACTTT
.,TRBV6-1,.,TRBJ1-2,CASSEARSPGGYTF,TGTGCCAGCAGTGAAGCGAGGTCCCCCGGTGGCTACACCTTC
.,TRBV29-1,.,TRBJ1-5,CSVGSGYNQPQHF,TGCAGCGTTGGTAGCGGATACAATCAGCCCCAGCATTTT
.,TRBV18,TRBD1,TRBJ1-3,CASSPRQGARGNTIYF,TGTGCCAGCTCACCACGTCAGGGGGCGCGTGGAAACACCATATATTTT
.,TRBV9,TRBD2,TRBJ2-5,CASSVGALAGSYQETQYF,TGTGCCAGCAGCGTAGGTGCACTAGCGGGGTCGTACCAAGAGACCCAGTACTTC
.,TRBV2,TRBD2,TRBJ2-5,CASSAGTSSETQYF,TGTGCCAGCAGTGCTGGGACTAGCTCGGAGACCCAGTACTTC
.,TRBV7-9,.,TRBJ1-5,CASSLNQGWGQPQHF,TGTGCCAGCAGCTTAAATCAGGGCTGGGGTCAGCCCCAGCATTTT
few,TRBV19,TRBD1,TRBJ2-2,CASSTGQGNTGELFF,TGTGCCAGTAGTACAGGACAGGGAAACACCGGGGAGCTGTTTTTT
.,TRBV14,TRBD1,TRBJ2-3,CASSQFKGTGVTDTQYF,TGTGCCAGCAGCCAATTTAAGGGGACAGGGGTGACAGATACGCAGTATTTT
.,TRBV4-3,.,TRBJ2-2,CASSQDRKSGELFF,TGCGCCAGCAGCCAAGATCGTAAGAGTGGGGAGCTGTTTTTT
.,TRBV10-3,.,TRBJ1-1,CAISREEGPEAFF,TGTGCCATCAGTAGGGAGGAGGGCCCTGAAGCTTTCTTT
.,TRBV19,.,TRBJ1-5,CASSIPGIKPQHF,TGTGCCAGTAGTATTCCGGGAATCAAGCCCCAGCATTTT
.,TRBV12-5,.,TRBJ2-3,CASGLDRHTDTQYF,TGTGCTAGTGGTCTGGACAGACACACAGATACGCAGTATTTT
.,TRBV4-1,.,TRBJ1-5,CASSSMAGGNQPQHF,TGCGCCAGCAGCTCTATGGCGGGAGGTAATCAGCCCCAGCATTTT
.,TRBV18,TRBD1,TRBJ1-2,CASSPLAGQGDGYTF,TGTGCCAGCTCACCACTAGCGGGACAGGGGGATGGCTACACCTTC
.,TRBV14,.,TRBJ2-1,CASSQERTVLDNEQFF,TGTGCCAGCAGCCAAGAAAGGACTGTTCTCGACAATGAGCAGTTCTTC
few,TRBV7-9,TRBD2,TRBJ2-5,CASSPGLDGETQYF,TGTGCCAGCAGTCCGGGACTAGATGGAGAGACCCAGTACTTC
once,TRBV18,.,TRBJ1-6,CASSPQGDKNSPLHF,TGTGCCAGCTCACCGCAAGGGGACAAAAATTCACCCCTCCACTTT
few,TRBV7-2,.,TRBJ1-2,CASSSRGSGYTF,TGTGCCAGCAGCTCGCGGGGGTCTGGCTACACCTTC
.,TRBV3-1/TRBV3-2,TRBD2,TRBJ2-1,CASSPRYSGGAPYNEQFF,TGTGCCAGCAGCCCAAGATACAGCGGGGGGGCCCCCTACAATGAGCAGTTCTTC